Given below is one T cell receptor beta chain in context. The antigen is not known. This entry is derived from a study of blood T cells in healthy people across ages. Study findings and constraints: Measured against age, TCR beta diversity per million T cells decreased in a roughly linear manner.

This CDR3 has 12 amino acids. The germline V gene has CDR1 MNHEY and CDR2 SMNVEV (reference sequence). Trimming shortened V by 7 bases and J by 6 bases, and 10 bases separated the two germline ends. At least 7 million PBMCs were isolated per sample. PCR was performed a second time for roughly 7 to 11 cycles using a sample-barcoded 5' primer and a J-beta primer mix. There were at least 2.5 million CDR3-containing paired-end reads obtained from each sample. TCRdb independently ran MiXCR on the 5' RACE reads; one entry per CDR3 protein. The data show about 1 million distinct CDR3 sequences, 45% seen once.

Sequenced material: blood. V and J are TRBV27 and TRBJ2-1; possible D gene TRBD2, 6 bases. This sequence originates from a woman aged 60-75 years in good health. In DNA form, the CDR3 reads TGTGCCAGCAACGGAGGGATCAATGAGCAGTTCTTC. Amino acid sequence: CASNGGINEQFF.